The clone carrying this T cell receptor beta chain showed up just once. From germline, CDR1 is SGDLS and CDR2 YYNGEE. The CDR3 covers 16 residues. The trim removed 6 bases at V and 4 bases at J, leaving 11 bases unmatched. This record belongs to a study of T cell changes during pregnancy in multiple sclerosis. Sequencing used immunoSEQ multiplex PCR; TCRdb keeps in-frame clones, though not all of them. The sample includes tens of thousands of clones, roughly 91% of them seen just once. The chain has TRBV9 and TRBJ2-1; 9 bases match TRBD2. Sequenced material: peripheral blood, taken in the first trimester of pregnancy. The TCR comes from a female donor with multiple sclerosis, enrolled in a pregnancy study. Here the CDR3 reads CASNPGLAGLYNEQFF. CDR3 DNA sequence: TGTGCCAGCAACCCCGGGCTAGCGGGATTATACAATGAGCAGTTCTTC.